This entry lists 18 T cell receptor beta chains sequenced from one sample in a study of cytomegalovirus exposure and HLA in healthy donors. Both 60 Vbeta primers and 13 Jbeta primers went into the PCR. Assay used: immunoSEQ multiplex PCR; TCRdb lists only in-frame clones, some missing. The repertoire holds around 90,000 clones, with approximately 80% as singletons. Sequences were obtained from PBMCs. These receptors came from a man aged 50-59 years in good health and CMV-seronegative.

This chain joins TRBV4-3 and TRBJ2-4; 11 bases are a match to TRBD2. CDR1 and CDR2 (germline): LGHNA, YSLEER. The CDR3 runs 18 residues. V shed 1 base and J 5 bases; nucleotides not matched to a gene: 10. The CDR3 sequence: CASSQGGGLAGLENIQYF. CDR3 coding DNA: TGCGCCAGCAGCCAAGGAGGAGGACTAGCGGGTCTGGAAAACATTCAGTACTTC.

DNA of the CDR3: TGTGCCAGCAGCTTAGGGGCCAATGGCTACACCTTC. Protein product: CASSLGANGYTF. The V call is TRBV7-8, the J call TRBJ1-2; D remains ambiguous. The germline V gene has CDR1 SGHVS and CDR2 FQNEAQ. The V end lost 1 base, the J end lost 6 bases, and 6 bases lay between the germline ends. This CDR3 has 12 residues.

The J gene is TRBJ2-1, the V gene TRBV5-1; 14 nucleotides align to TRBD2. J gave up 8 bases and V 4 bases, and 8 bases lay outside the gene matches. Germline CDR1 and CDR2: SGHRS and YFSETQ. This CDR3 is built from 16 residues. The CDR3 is CASSVGTSGSEDEQFF. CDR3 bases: TGCGCCAGCAGCGTCGGGACTAGCGGGAGTGAGGATGAGCAGTTCTTC.

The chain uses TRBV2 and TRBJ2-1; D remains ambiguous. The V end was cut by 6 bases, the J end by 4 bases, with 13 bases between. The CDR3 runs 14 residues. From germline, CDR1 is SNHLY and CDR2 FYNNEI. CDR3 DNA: TGTGCCAGCAGACCCCCGTTTCGGTACAATGAGCAGTTCTTC. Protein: CASRPPFRYNEQFF.

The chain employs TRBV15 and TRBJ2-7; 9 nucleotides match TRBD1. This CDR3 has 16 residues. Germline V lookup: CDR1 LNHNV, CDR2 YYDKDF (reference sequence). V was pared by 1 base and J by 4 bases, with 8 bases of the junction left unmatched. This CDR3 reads CATSRGSHRGLYEQYF. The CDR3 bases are TGTGCCACCAGCAGAGGAAGCCACAGGGGGCTATACGAGCAGTACTTC.

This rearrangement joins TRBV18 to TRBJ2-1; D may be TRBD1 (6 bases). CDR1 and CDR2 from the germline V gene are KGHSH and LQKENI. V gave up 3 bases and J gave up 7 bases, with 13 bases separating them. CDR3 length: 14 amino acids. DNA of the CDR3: TGTGCCAGCTCACCGGCAACAGGGTTGAATGAGCAGTTCTTC. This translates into CASSPATGLNEQFF.

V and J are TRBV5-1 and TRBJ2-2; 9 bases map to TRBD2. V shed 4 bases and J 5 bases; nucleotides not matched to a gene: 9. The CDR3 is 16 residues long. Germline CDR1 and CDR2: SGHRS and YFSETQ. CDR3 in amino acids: CASSPGVAGATGELFF. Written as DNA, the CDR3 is TGCGCCAGCAGCCCCGGGGTAGCGGGAGCAACCGGGGAGCTGTTTTTT.

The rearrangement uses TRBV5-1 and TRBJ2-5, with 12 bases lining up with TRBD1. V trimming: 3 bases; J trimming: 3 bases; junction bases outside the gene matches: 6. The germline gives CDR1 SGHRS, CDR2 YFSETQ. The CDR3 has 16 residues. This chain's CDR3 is CASSSIGTGGKETQYF. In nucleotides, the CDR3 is TGCGCCAGCAGCTCTATAGGGACAGGGGGCAAAGAGACCCAGTACTTC.

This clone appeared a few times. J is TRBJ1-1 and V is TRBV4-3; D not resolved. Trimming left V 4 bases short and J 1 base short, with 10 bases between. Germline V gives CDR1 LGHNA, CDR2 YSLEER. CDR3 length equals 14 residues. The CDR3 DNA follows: TGCGCCAGCAGCCCTGAGCCGGGGAACACTGAAGCTTTCTTT. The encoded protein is CASSPEPGNTEAFF.

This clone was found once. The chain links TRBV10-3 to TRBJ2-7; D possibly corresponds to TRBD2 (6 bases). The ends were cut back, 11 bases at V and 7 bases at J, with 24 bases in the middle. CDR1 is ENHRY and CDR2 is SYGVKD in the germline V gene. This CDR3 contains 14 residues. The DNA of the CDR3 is TGTGCCGTAGCCTCCGGGACTGTGTTTGAGGAGCAGTACTTC. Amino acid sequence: CAVASGTVFEEQYF.

Here the CDR3 reads CASSSLAFQPGTGRIQYF. CDR3 in DNA: TGTGCCAGCAGTTCCTTAGCCTTCCAGCCCGGGACAGGGAGGATTCAGTACTTC. This chain uses TRBV28 with TRBJ2-4, with 9 nucleotides matching TRBD1. Germline CDR1 MDHEN, CDR2 SYDVKM. This CDR3 is 18 amino acids long. V was clipped by 4 bases and J by 10 bases; unmatched bases: 20.

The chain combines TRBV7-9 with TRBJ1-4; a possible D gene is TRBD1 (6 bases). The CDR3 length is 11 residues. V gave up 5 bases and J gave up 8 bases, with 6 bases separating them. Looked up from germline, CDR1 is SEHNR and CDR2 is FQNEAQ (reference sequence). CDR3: CASSQGEKLFF. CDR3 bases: TGTGCCAGCAGCCAGGGGGAAAAACTGTTTTTT.

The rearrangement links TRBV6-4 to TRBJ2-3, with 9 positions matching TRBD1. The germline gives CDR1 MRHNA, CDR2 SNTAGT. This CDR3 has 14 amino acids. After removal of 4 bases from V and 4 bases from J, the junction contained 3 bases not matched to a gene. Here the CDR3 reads CASSATGGSDTQYF. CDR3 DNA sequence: TGTGCCAGCAGTGCCACAGGGGGCTCAGATACGCAGTATTTT.

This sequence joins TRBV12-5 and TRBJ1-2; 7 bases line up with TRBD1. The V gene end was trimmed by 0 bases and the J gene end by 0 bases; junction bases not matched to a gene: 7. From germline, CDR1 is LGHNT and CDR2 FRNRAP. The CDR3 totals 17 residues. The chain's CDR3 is CASGLVSGTDTNYGYTF. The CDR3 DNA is TGTGCTAGTGGTTTGGTATCCGGGACAGACACTAACTATGGCTACACCTTC.

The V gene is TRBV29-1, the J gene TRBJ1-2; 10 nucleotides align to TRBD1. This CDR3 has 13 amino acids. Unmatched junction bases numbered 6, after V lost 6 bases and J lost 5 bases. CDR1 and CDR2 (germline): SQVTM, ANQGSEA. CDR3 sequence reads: CSVETGGRYGYTF. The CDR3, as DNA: TGCAGCGTGGAGACAGGGGGCCGGTATGGCTACACCTTC.

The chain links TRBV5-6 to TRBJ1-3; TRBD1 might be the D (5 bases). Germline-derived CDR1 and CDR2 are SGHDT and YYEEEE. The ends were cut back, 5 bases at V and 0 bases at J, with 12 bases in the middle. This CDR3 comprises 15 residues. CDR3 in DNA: TGTGCCAGCAGTGGGCGACAGACCTCTGGAAACACCATATATTTT. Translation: CASSGRQTSGNTIYF.

CDR3 in amino acids: CATFKGDSREYF. The DNA of the CDR3 is TGTGCCACCTTTAAGGGGGACAGCAGGGAGTACTTC. The chain has TRBV28 and TRBJ2-7, with 7 bases lining up with TRBD1. The CDR3 has 12 amino acids. CDR1 is MDHEN, CDR2 SYDVKM, per germline. Trimming removed 10 bases from V and 11 bases from J; junction bases left unmatched: 14.

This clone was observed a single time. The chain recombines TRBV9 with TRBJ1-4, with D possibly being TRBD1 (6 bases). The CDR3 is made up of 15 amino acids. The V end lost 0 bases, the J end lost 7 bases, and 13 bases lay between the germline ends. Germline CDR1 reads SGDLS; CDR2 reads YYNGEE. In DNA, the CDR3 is TGTGCCAGCAGCGTAGATACGGGGGGCCGTGAAAAACTGTTTTTT. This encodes CASSVDTGGREKLFF.